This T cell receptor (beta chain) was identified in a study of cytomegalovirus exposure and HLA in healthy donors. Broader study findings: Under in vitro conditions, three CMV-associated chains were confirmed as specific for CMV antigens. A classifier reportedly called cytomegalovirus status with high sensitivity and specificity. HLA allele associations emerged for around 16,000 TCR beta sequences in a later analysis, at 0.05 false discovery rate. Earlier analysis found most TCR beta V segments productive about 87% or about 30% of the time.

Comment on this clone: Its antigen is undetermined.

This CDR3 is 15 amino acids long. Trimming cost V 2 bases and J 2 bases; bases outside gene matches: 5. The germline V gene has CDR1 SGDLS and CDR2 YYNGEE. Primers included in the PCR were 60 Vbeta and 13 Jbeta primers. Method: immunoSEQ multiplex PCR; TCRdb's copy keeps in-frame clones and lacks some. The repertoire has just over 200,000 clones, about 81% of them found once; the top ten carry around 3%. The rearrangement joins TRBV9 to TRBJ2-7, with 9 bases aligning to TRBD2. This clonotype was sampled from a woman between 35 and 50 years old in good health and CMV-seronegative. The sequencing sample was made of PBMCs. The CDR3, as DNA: TGTGCCAGCAGCGTCGGGACTAGCTTTACCTACGAGCAGTACTTC. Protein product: CASSVGTSFTYEQYF.